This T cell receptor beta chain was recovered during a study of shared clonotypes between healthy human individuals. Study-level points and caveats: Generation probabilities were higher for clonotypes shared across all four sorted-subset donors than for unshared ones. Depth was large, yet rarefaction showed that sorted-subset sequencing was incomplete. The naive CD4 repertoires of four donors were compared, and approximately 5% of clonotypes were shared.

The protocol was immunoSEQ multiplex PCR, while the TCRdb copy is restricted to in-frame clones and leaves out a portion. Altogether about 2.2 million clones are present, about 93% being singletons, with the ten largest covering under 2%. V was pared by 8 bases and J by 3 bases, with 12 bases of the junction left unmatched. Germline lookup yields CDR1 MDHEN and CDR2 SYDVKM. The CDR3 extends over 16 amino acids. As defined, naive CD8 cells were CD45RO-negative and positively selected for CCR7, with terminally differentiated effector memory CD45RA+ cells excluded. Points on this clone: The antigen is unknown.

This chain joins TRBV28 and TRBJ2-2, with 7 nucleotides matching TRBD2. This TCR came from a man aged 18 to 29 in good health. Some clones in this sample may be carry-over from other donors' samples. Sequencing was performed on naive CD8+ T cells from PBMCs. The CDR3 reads CASDLAVRIDTGELFF. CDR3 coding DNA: TGTGCCAGCGACCTAGCGGTCAGGATAGACACCGGGGAGCTGTTTTTT.